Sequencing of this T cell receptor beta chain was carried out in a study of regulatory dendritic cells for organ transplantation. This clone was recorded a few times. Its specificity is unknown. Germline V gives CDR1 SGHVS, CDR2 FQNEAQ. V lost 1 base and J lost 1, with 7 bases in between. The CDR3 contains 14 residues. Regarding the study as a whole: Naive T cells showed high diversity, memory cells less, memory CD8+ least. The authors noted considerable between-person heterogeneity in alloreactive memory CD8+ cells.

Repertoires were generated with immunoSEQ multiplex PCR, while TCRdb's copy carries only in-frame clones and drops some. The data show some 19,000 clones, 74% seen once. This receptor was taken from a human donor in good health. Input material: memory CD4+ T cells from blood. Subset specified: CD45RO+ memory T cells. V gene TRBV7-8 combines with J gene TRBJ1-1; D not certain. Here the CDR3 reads CASSLGHSNTEAFF. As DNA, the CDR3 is TGTGCCAGCAGCTTAGGACACTCGAACACTGAAGCTTTCTTT.